A single sample is the source of the 14 T cell receptor beta chains below, sequenced in a study of T-cell reconstitution after alpha-beta-depleted transplantation in children. Preparation of the TCRbeta library used unique molecular identifiers. TCRdb analysed the PCR reads with MiXCR anew, one entry per CDR3 protein. The sample yields about 370,000 distinct CDR3 sequences, roughly 22% seen once. The sample was PBMCs from the stem cell graft donor, taken from the stem cell graft. These receptors were obtained from a human donor who donated a stem cell graft to a child with acute myeloid leukemia.

The rearrangement joins TRBV5-1 to TRBJ2-3; 10 bases agree with TRBD2. CDR1 and CDR2 from the germline V gene are SGHRS and YFSETQ. This CDR3 spans 19 amino acids. V shed 0 bases, J shed 3 bases, and the junction held 13 bases outside the gene matches. The CDR3 DNA reads as TGCGCCAGCAGCTTGGGTCGTACTAGCGGGACCCGGGGGACAGATACGCAGTATTTT. It encodes CASSLGRTSGTRGTDTQYF.

This clonotype was detected ten times or more. V and J are TRBV20-1 and TRBJ1-1; D is possibly TRBD1 (5 bases). There are 15 residues in the CDR3. Deletions cut 0 bases from V and 4 bases from J, with 15 bases between. Germline CDR1 DFQATT, CDR2 SNEGSKA (reference sequence). CDR3 residues: CSARDHGGGGTEAFF. In DNA form, the CDR3 reads TGCAGTGCTAGAGATCACGGGGGAGGAGGCACTGAAGCTTTCTTT.

This clonotype was seen more than once but under ten times. Written as DNA, the CDR3 is TGTGCCAGCAGCAGACTAGCGAATCCTACCTACAATGAGCAGTTCTTC. It specifies CASSRLANPTYNEQFF. The chain uses TRBV11-2 and TRBJ2-1; 8 bases fit TRBD2. V was pared by 5 bases and J by 2 bases, with 8 bases of the junction left unmatched. Germline loops: CDR1 SGHAT, CDR2 FQNNGV. The CDR3 sequence is 16 residues long.

The chain couples TRBV7-2 to TRBJ2-1, with D uncertain. This CDR3 spans 16 amino acids. Germline lookup yields CDR1 SGHTA and CDR2 FQGNSA. V lost 2 bases to trimming and J lost 0 bases, with 11 bases between them. In DNA form, the CDR3 reads TGTGCCAGCAGCTTAATGGGCCGTAGCTCCTACAATGAGCAGTTCTTC. Its protein product is CASSLMGRSSYNEQFF.

This clonotype came up a few times. The rearrangement joins TRBV24-1 to TRBJ2-1; D is unresolved. This CDR3 has 13 amino acids. Trimming took off 6 bases at V and 2 bases at J, with 7 bases between the two ends. Germline-derived CDR1 and CDR2 are KGHDR and SFDVKD. CDR3 region: CATSLATYNEQFF. CDR3 bases: TGTGCCACCAGTCTCGCAACCTACAATGAGCAGTTCTTC.

This clonotype showed up many times. The J gene is TRBJ1-1, the V gene TRBV29-1, with a possible D match to TRBD1 (6 bases). The V end lost 8 bases, the J end lost 0 bases, and 16 bases lay between the germline ends. The germline CDR1 and CDR2 sequences are SQVTM and ANQGSEA. This CDR3 region has 14 residues. CDR3 in amino acids: CSMRGGQMNTEAFF. In nucleotides, the CDR3 is TGCAGCATGCGGGGGGGACAAATGAACACTGAAGCTTTCTTT.

The table lists this clonotype with many counts. The V and J genes are TRBV29-1 and TRBJ1-1; D perhaps matches TRBD1 (5 bases). Germline CDR1 is SQVTM and CDR2 is ANQGSEA. The CDR3 runs to 14 residues. The CDR3 DNA reads as TGCAGTGCCGTCCGGGGGGGTGGGAACACTGAAGCTTTCTTT. Translation: CSAVRGGGNTEAFF.

This clonotype showed up just a few times. This chain links TRBV2 with TRBJ2-5, with D tentatively TRBD1 (7 bases). Germline CDR1 and CDR2: SNHLY and FYNNEI. This CDR3 has 12 amino acids. Trimming removed 8 bases from V and 5 bases from J, with 12 bases in between. CDR3 in amino acids: CASRSGGETQYF. The CDR3 bases are TGTGCCAGCCGATCAGGGGGGGAGACCCAGTACTTC.

The chain joins TRBV6-5 to TRBJ2-2, with TRBD2 matching 7 bases. Per germline, CDR1 MNHEY and CDR2 SVGAGI. The CDR3 runs 14 residues. Trimming cost V 4 bases and J 1 base; bases outside gene matches: 0. This CDR3 reads CASSWTRNTGELFF. The CDR3, as DNA: TGTGCCAGCAGTTGGACTAGGAACACCGGGGAGCTGTTTTTT.

This chain uses TRBV4-2 with TRBJ1-1; 9 nucleotides line up with TRBD1. Germline loops: CDR1 LGHNA, CDR2 YNFKEQ. CDR3 length equals 14 residues. V lost 3 bases, J lost 3 bases, and 2 bases stayed unmatched. The CDR3 loop reads CASSHTGGDTEAFF. CDR3 nucleotide sequence: TGTGCCAGCAGCCACACAGGGGGCGACACTGAAGCTTTCTTT.

This chain uses TRBV30 with TRBJ2-7; TRBD1 matches at 7 bases. Germline loops: CDR1 GTSNPN, CDR2 SVGIG (reference sequence). Trimming at V came to 3 bases and at J to 2 bases, leaving 10 bases not matched to a gene. The CDR3 consists of 15 residues. The CDR3 region has the DNA TGTGCCTGGAGGCCTATGGGGACAGCGCCCTACGAGCAGTACTTC. Its protein is CAWRPMGTAPYEQYF.

The rearrangement links TRBV15 to TRBJ2-1; 8 bases map to TRBD1. Per germline, CDR1 LNHNV and CDR2 YYDKDF (reference sequence). This CDR3 has 13 residues. After removal of 5 bases from V and 15 bases from J, the junction contained 12 bases not matched to a gene. DNA for the CDR3: TGTGCCACCAGCCCGGACAGGGTAAGAGTAACGTTCTTC. Translating gives CATSPDRVRVTFF. The whole variable domain, filled in from reference TRBV15 and TRBJ2-1, reads DAMVIQNPRYQVTQFGKPVTLSCSQTLNHNVMYWYQQKSSQAPKLLFHYYDKDFNNEADTPDNFQSRRPNTSFCFLDIRSPGLGDTAMYLCATSPDRVRVTFFGPGTRLTVL.

This clonotype occurred a few times. CDR3 in amino acids: CASTSSLKGGTALGNEQFF. DNA for the CDR3: TGCGCCAGCACCTCCAGTCTGAAAGGGGGCACCGCCTTGGGCAATGAGCAGTTCTTC. The chain combines TRBV5-1 with TRBJ2-1; 7 nucleotides match TRBD1. Per the germline V gene, CDR1 is SGHRS and CDR2 is YFSETQ. This CDR3 region has 19 residues. J gave up 6 bases and V 6 bases, and 24 bases lay outside the gene matches. Full variable domain (rest looked up from reference TRBV5-1 and TRBJ2-1): KAGVTQTPRYLIKTRGQQVTLSCSPISGHRSVSWYQQTPGQGLQFLFEYFSETQRNKGNFPGRFSGRQFSNSRSEMNVSTLELGDSALYLCASTSSLKGGTALGNEQFFGPGTRLTVL.

Many counts were recorded for this clonotype. V usage is TRBV11-3 and J usage is TRBJ2-1; D not certain. Germline loops: CDR1 SGHNT, CDR2 YENEEA. Between the trimmed V and J ends, which lost 0 bases and 5 bases, there was a span of 8 bases. This CDR3 is 14 amino acids long. The chain's CDR3 is CASSLDQTHNEQFF. CDR3 coding DNA: TGTGCCAGCAGCTTAGATCAAACCCACAATGAGCAGTTCTTC.